Many counts were recorded for the clone carrying this T cell receptor beta chain. Its antigen is as yet unknown. Researchers reported that TCR beta cDNA libraries carried unique molecular identifiers. A single record per CDR3 protein comes from TCRdb applying MiXCR to the PCR reads. Altogether over 150,000 distinct CDR3 sequences are present, about 30% being singletons, with the ten largest covering about 1.6%. The data originate from a study of post-analysis software for immune sequencing data. Regarding the study as a whole: Five or six TRBV segments, TRBV5-6, TRBV5-1 and TRBV20-1 among them, were found more frequent in patients than controls.

The CDR3 totals 11 residues. Trimming left V 7 bases short and J 4 bases short, with 6 bases between. Germline lookup yields CDR1 SGHRS and CDR2 YFSETQ. This receptor was identified in a girl aged 5-17 years with multiple sclerosis. Sequencing was performed on blood. This chain uses TRBV5-1 with TRBJ2-1; D is possibly TRBD2 (6 bases). For the CDR3, the DNA is TGCGCCAGCGCGGGGTACAATGAGCAGTTCTTC. Protein sequence: CASAGYNEQFF. Using reference TRBV5-1 and TRBJ2-1 for the parts outside the CDR3, the full variable domain is KAGVTQTPRYLIKTRGQQVTLSCSPISGHRSVSWYQQTPGQGLQFLFEYFSETQRNKGNFPGRFSGRQFSNSRSEMNVSTLELGDSALYLCASAGYNEQFFGPGTRLTVL.